The T cell receptor (beta chain) described here comes from a study of radiotherapy plus CTLA-4 blockade in lung cancer. The CDR3 runs to 13 residues. V shed 7 bases and J shed 5 bases, with 14 bases lying between them. Germline CDR1 and CDR2: MNHEY and SMNVEV (reference sequence). Profiled with immunoSEQ multiplex PCR; TCRdb holds only in-frame clones, not every one. The sample carries more than 75,000 clones, approximately 78% recorded once. The chain has TRBV27 and TRBJ1-1; D unresolved. The source was peripheral blood, collected from a patient treated with radiotherapy plus ipilimumab. The origin of this receptor is a human donor with non-small cell lung cancer that progressed on radiotherapy plus ipilimumab. The CDR3, as DNA: TGTGCCAGCATGGCCCTCATAAGGACTGAAGCTTTCTTT. Translated, it gives CASMALIRTEAFF.